A single sample gave rise to the 7 T cell receptor beta chains below, sequenced in a study of cytomegalovirus exposure and HLA in healthy donors. Method: immunoSEQ multiplex PCR; TCRdb's copy keeps in-frame clones and lacks some. Among about 160,000 clones listed, less than 90% were seen once. Sequencing was done on a sample of PBMCs. These TCRs come from a woman under 30 in good health and CMV-seronegative.

The rearrangement links TRBV7-8 to TRBJ2-1; 10 bases are shared with TRBD1. The J segment lost 9 bases and the V segment lost 5 bases, leaving 7 bases of the junction unmatched. This CDR3 has 14 amino acids. Germline V gene data show CDR1 as SGHVS and CDR2 as FQNEAQ. CDR3 sequence (DNA): TGTGCCAGCAGCCTCTTAAGGACAGGGGGTGAGCAGTTCTTC. It specifies CASSLLRTGGEQFF.

The chain uses TRBV5-1 and TRBJ2-3, with TRBD1 identical over 10 bases. Germline CDR1 reads SGHRS; CDR2 reads YFSETQ. This CDR3 is built from 13 residues. V was pared by 3 bases and J by 6 bases, with 1 base of the junction left unmatched. In nucleotides, the CDR3 is TGCGCCAGCAGCTCGGGACAGGGGGATACGCAGTATTTT. Amino acid sequence: CASSSGQGDTQYF.

In the case of this clone: The same CDR3 arises from other DNA sequences in this sample as well. This chain uses TRBV14 with TRBJ1-2; the match to TRBD1 covers 9 bases. Germline loops: CDR1 SGHDN, CDR2 FVKESK. The CDR3 totals 16 residues. V lost 0 bases to trimming and J lost 4 bases; unmatched junction nucleotides: 6. The CDR3: CASSQDPGQGSYGYTF. CDR3 in DNA: TGTGCCAGCAGCCAAGATCCGGGACAGGGAAGCTATGGCTACACCTTC.

The genes are TRBV7-8 and TRBJ1-4, with a tentative D call TRBD1 (6 bases). Germline CDR1 SGHVS, CDR2 FQNEAQ. V lost 1 base and J lost 11, with 17 bases in between. CDR3 length equals 15 residues. As DNA, the CDR3 is TGTGCCAGCAGCTTAGTTCAGGGCCTTGGGGGCAAACTGTTTTTT. Encoded protein: CASSLVQGLGGKLFF.

V gene TRBV19 combines with J gene TRBJ2-7, with D possibly matching TRBD2 (6 bases). V was pared by 11 bases and J by 2 bases, with 19 bases between. The CDR3 runs 14 residues. The germline V gene has CDR1 LNHDA and CDR2 SQIVND (reference sequence). The CDR3: CAVSGPPPAYEQYF. DNA of the CDR3: TGTGCCGTTAGCGGTCCTCCGCCCGCCTACGAGCAGTACTTC.

J is TRBJ1-4 and V is TRBV10-2; possible D gene TRBD1, 6 bases. Germline V gene lookup returns CDR1 WSHSY and CDR2 SAAADI. V was cut by 6 bases and J by 8 bases, with 22 bases left in between. This CDR3 has 16 amino acids. In DNA form, the CDR3 reads TGCGCCAGCAGGCCCGAAACAGGGCTGTTGGAAGAAAAACTGTTTTTT. Amino acids: CASRPETGLLEEKLFF.

The chain has TRBV4-3 and TRBJ1-2; 7 positions match TRBD1. V gave up 0 bases and J gave up 2 bases; unmatched junction bases: 3. This CDR3 is built from 15 residues. Germline values: CDR1 LGHNA, CDR2 YSLEER. The CDR3 region is CASSQEGRGNYGYTF. The CDR3 nucleotides are TGCGCCAGCAGCCAAGAGGGCAGGGGGAACTATGGCTACACCTTC.